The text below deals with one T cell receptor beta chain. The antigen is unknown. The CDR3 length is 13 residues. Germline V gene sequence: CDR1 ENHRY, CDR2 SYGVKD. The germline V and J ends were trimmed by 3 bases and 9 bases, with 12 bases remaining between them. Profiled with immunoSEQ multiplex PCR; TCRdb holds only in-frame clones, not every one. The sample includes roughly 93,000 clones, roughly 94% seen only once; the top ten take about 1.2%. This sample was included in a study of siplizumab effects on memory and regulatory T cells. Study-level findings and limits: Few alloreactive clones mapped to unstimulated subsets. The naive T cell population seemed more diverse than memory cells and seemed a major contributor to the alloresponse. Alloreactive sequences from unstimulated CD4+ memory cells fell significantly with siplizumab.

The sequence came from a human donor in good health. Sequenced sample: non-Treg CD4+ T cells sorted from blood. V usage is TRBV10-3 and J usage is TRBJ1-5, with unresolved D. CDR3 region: CAISDPPRAPQHF. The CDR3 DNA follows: TGTGCCATCAGTGACCCGCCGCGGGCGCCCCAGCATTTT.